Listed below are T cell receptor beta chains from one sample, sequenced in a study of blood T cells in healthy people across ages. One entry per CDR3 protein results from TCRdb running MiXCR on the 5' RACE reads. The sample comprises about 1,500,000 distinct CDR3 sequences, about 28% of which are singletons, and more than 6% rests with the top ten. The sample consisted of blood. These receptors were collected from a woman in her twenties or thirties in good health. Both conserved end residues are part of each CDR3. D genes are given only for firm matches. Clone sizes are given selectively: once, few, many, or a class where the clone is expanded.

D,V,size,J,DNA,CDR3
NA,TRBV5-5,NA,TRBJ1-1,TGTGCCAGCAGCTTGGTCGTCTGGTACAGCGTCACTCCCCCCCGGGCTTTCTTT,CASSLVVWYSVTPPRAFF
NA,TRBV4-1,NA,TRBJ1-3,TGCGCCAGCAGCCAAGCTACGGCTGCCTCTGGAAACACCATATATTTT,CASSQATAASGNTIYF
NA,TRBV2,NA,TRBJ1-1,TGTGCCAGCAGTCAAATCGTGGGAGCTTTCTTT,CASSQIVGAFF
TRBD1,TRBV27,many,TRBJ2-7,TGTGCCAGCAGTTCTCCGGGACAGAAGCAGTACTTC,CASSSPGQKQYF
TRBD1,TRBV19,few,TRBJ2-6,TGTGCCAGTATTCCGGGACAGGGGAGCTCTGGGGCCAACGTCCTGACTTTC,CASIPGQGSSGANVLTF
NA,TRBV29-1,few,TRBJ2-7,TGCAGCGTGAGGGCCCGTTTTGGGCGCGATGAGCAGTACTTC,CSVRARFGRDEQYF
NA,TRBV7-8,few,TRBJ1-5,TGTGCCAGCAGCTCCCCAGGGTCCGGCAATCAGCCCCAGCATTTT,CASSSPGSGNQPQHF
NA,TRBV4-1,few,TRBJ1-5,TGCGCCAGCAGCCAAGGGCCGCTATCATCCAGTCAGCCCCAGCATTTT,CASSQGPLSSSQPQHF
NA,TRBV7-2,NA,TRBJ2-3,TGTGCCAGCAGCGTCCGCGGCGGAGGAGGGGCAGATACGCAGTATTTT,CASSVRGGGGADTQYF
NA,TRBV6-2/TRBV6-3,many,TRBJ2-7,TGTGCCAGCAGCCGCTTGGGACTTCAAATATCCTACGAGCAGTACTTC,CASSRLGLQISYEQYF
NA,TRBV7-2,few,TRBJ2-1,TGTGCCAGCAGCTTAGGCTCGGGCCGAGAGCAGTTCTTC,CASSLGSGREQFF
NA,TRBV12-3/TRBV12-4,NA,TRBJ1-5,TGTGCCAGCAGTTTAGCGCTGGGGGGGCCCCAGCATTTT,CASSLALGGPQHF
NA,TRBV29-1,many,TRBJ2-7,TGCAGCGTACGAGGGAGCTCCTACGAGCAGTACTTC,CSVRGSSYEQYF
NA,TRBV4-3,NA,TRBJ2-5,TGCGCCAGCAGCCGAAGGGACCAGTCCTGGGAGACCCAGTACTTC,CASSRRDQSWETQYF
TRBD2,TRBV5-1,few,TRBJ2-1,TGCGCCAGCGGCTTCTCGGGCGGGAGCCTTTTGAATGAGCAGTTCTTC,CASGFSGGSLLNEQFF
TRBD2,TRBV2,NA,TRBJ2-1,TGTGCCAGCAAATCACTAGCGGGAGACACCTCCTACAATGAGCAGTTCTTC,CASKSLAGDTSYNEQFF
TRBD1,TRBV12-3/TRBV12-4,many,TRBJ2-1,TGTGCCAGCAGCCGGACAGGGAGCTCCTACAATGAGCAGTTCTTC,CASSRTGSSYNEQFF
TRBD2,TRBV2,few,TRBJ2-7,TGTGCCAGCAGCGTAGCGGGAACCCTAACCTACGAGCAGTACTTC,CASSVAGTLTYEQYF
NA,TRBV6-5,NA,TRBJ2-7,TGTGCCAGCAAAAAACCTGCTGGCGAGCAGTACTTC,CASKKPAGEQYF
TRBD2,TRBV20-1,few,TRBJ2-7,TGCAGTGCGGATCTAGCGGGAGGCTACGAGCAGTACTTC,CSADLAGGYEQYF
NA,TRBV7-6,NA,TRBJ2-3,TGTGCCAGCAGCTCCCAGGAGATGGGGGGCCCAGATACGCAGTATTTT,CASSSQEMGGPDTQYF
TRBD1,TRBV5-6,few,TRBJ2-5,TGTGCCAGCAGCAGGGGACAGGCTTTGGAGCAGTACTTC,CASSRGQALEQYF
NA,TRBV4-3,few,TRBJ2-2,TGCGCCAGCAGCCAAGAGTTCAGATTCACCGGGGAGCTGTTTTTT,CASSQEFRFTGELFF
TRBD2,TRBV9,few,TRBJ2-7,TGTGCCAGCGGGAGGGCTAGCGGGACCTACGAGCAGTACTTC,CASGRASGTYEQYF